The rows below give T cell receptor beta chains drawn from one sample of a study of shared clonotypes between healthy human individuals. Repertoires were generated with immunoSEQ multiplex PCR, while TCRdb's copy carries only in-frame clones and drops some. The table includes about 980,000 clones, over 75% detected once. The sample comprised memory CD4+ T cells sorted from blood. These receptor sequences come from a man aged 18 to 29 in good health. CDR3s include the opening cysteine and the closing phenylalanine or tryptophan. A D gene is named only where the DNA matches it firmly. Clone size appears in some rows only: once, few, many, or a class for an expanded clone.

>TRBJ1-6|20|TRBV6-1|TRBD1|many
TGTGCCAGCAGTGCAGTGGACAGGTTAAAAGGTTGGCCCTATAATTCACCCCTCCACTTT
CASSAVDRLKGWPYNSPLHF
>TRBJ2-7|16|TRBV4-3|.|.
TGCGCCAGCAGCCAAGGCAAGGACAGACCTTTCTACGAGCAGTACTTC
CASSQGKDRPFYEQYF
>TRBJ1-4|16|TRBV19|TRBD1|.
TGTGCCAGTAGTAAAAATTACAGGGGAGCTAATGAAAAACTGTTTTTT
CASSKNYRGANEKLFF
>TRBJ2-1|17|TRBV21-1|.|.
TGTGCCAGCAGCAGAAAAACCCACCGACTAGCGGGAAATGAGCAGTTCTTC
CASSRKTHRLAGNEQFF
>TRBJ2-7|15|TRBV4-3|TRBD1|.
TGCGCCAGCAGCCGGGACAGCAATTATCCCTACGAGCAGTACTTC
CASSRDSNYPYEQYF
>TRBJ2-2|14|TRBV29-1|.|.
TGCAGCGTAAACCTAGGGGCAGTCACCGGGGAGCTGTTTTTT
CSVNLGAVTGELFF
>TRBJ1-1|11|TRBV13|.|once
TGTGCCAGCGGCCGGGTACCTGACGCTTTCTTT
CASGRVPDAFF
>TRBJ1-3|16|TRBV5-4|TRBD1|.
TGTGCCAGCAGCCACCGGGACAGTTCCTCTGGAAACACCATATATTTT
CASSHRDSSSGNTIYF
>TRBJ2-7|15|TRBV10-3|TRBD1|.
TGTGCCATCAGTATGGACAGGGTGAGCTCCTACGAGCAGTACTTC
CAISMDRVSSYEQYF
>TRBJ1-1|12|TRBV29-1|.|.
TGCAGCGTTGGGGGGAAGGGCACTGAAGCTTTCTTT
CSVGGKGTEAFF
>TRBJ1-3|14|TRBV6-6|.|.
TGTGCCAGCAGGACCGGGAGCTCTGGAAACACCATATATTTT
CASRTGSSGNTIYF
>TRBJ2-4|13|TRBV7-9|.|once
TGTGCCAGCAGCCAGGGAGCCAAAAACATTCAGTACTTC
CASSQGAKNIQYF
>TRBJ2-7|13|TRBV18|TRBD1|.
TGTGCCAGCTCAACAGGGGGTCCCTACGAGCAGTACTTC
CASSTGGPYEQYF
>TRBJ2-7|11|TRBV7-9|TRBD1|.
TGTGTCAGCAGCTCCGACAGGGGTCTGTACTTC
CVSSSDRGLYF
>TRBJ2-7|14|TRBV18|.|.
TGTGCCAGCTCACCCGGGGTTGGAGGCTACGAGCAGTACTTC
CASSPGVGGYEQYF
>TRBJ2-5|17|TRBV5-1|.|once
TGCGCCAGCAGCCGAATGCCGAAAACAGGGATCTGGGAGACCCAGTACTTC
CASSRMPKTGIWETQYF
>TRBJ1-3|15|TRBV27|.|.
TGTGCCAGCAGTTTAATGGGCGGCTCTGGAAACACCATATATTTT
CASSLMGGSGNTIYF
>TRBJ2-3|16|TRBV9|TRBD1|.
TGTGCCAGCAGCGTATGGACAGGGGCAATCACAGATACGCAGTATTTT
CASSVWTGAITDTQYF
>TRBJ1-5|15|TRBV19|TRBD1|.
TGTGCCAGTAGTATAGGAGACAGGGGACGACAGCCCCAGCATTTT
CASSIGDRGRQPQHF
>TRBJ1-1|15|TRBV6-6|.|.
TGTGCCAGCAGTTACGAGGGGACTAGGAACACTGAAGCTTTCTTT
CASSYEGTRNTEAFF
>TRBJ1-2|16|TRBV5-6|TRBD1|.
TGTGCCAGCAGCCCCGGGACAGGGGGTCTCGGGTATGGCTACACCTTC
CASSPGTGGLGYGYTF
>TRBJ2-6|14|TRBV7-9|.|few
TGTGCCCCGGGACGGAGCTCTGGGGCCAACGTCCTGACTTTC
CAPGRSSGANVLTF
>TRBJ1-5|14|TRBV27|.|.
TGTGCCAGCAGTTTCAGGGGAAGCGGTCAGCCCCAGCATTTT
CASSFRGSGQPQHF
>TRBJ2-3|18|TRBV19|TRBD2|.
TGTGCCAGTAGTATACAAGGGGCTAGCGGGGGGAGAACAGATACGCAGTATTTT
CASSIQGASGGRTDTQYF
>TRBJ2-3|18|TRBV7-9|TRBD2|few
TGTGCCAGCAGCTTCTTCTTGGGACTAGCGGGAAGGGCAGATACGCAGTATTTT
CASSFFLGLAGRADTQYF
>TRBJ2-3|12|TRBV7-2|.|.
TGTGCCAGCAGCCCCTTCACAGATACGCAGTATTTT
CASSPFTDTQYF
>TRBJ1-2|13|TRBV18|.|.
TGTGCCAGCTCACCCCCTCCCGACGATGGCTACACCTTC
CASSPPPDDGYTF
>TRBJ1-2|12|TRBV28|.|many
TGTGCCAGCAGTTTGCAGGGGCTTGGCTACACCTTC
CASSLQGLGYTF
>TRBJ1-5|12|TRBV10-1|.|few
TGCGCCAGCAGTGAGTCACGTGAGCCCCAGCATTTT
CASSESREPQHF
>TRBJ1-4|16|TRBV5-1|.|.
TGCGCCAGCAGCTCGCCAAGGGGGGTGACTAATGAAAAACTGTTTTTT
CASSSPRGVTNEKLFF
>TRBJ2-3|15|TRBV7-9|TRBD2|.
TGTGCCAGCAGCTTAGGCCCCCACGCGGGAGGTTTACAGTATTTT
CASSLGPHAGGLQYF
>TRBJ2-1|14|TRBV4-3|.|.
TGCGCCAGCAGCCAAGATTTTTTTTCCAATGAGCAGTTCTTC
CASSQDFFSNEQFF
>TRBJ1-2|14|TRBV18|.|few
TGTGCCAGCTCACTAGGTCAAGCTAACTATGGCTACACCTTC
CASSLGQANYGYTF
>TRBJ2-3|14|TRBV2|TRBD1|.
TGTGCCAGCAGGAGGACAGGGGGCACAGATACGCAGTATTTT
CASRRTGGTDTQYF
>TRBJ2-1|16|TRBV4-3|.|.
TGCGCCAGCAGCCAACCCAACTGGCAGGGTTACAATGAGCAGTTCTTC
CASSQPNWQGYNEQFF
>TRBJ1-2|14|TRBV7-3|.|.
.
CASSFGQGPYGYTF
>TRBJ2-3|12|TRBV11-2|.|.
TGTGCCAGCAGCCGTTTCCCAGATACGCAGTATTTT
CASSRFPDTQYF
>TRBJ1-5|17|TRBV19|.|many
TGTGCCAGTAGTATATTTGACGGGAACGTGGGCAATCAGCCCCAGCATTTT
CASSIFDGNVGNQPQHF
>TRBJ1-1|14|TRBV7-9|.|.
TGTGCCAGCAGCTCAGGGAATTGGAACACTGAAGCTTTCTTT
CASSSGNWNTEAFF
>TRBJ2-4|16|TRBV30|.|.
TGTGCCTGGAGCAAACCGGGACAACTAGCCAAAAACATTCAGTACTTC
CAWSKPGQLAKNIQYF
>TRBJ2-3|15|TRBV2|.|.
TGTGCCAGCAGTGATTCCGGGGTGGGCACAGATACGCAGTATTTT
CASSDSGVGTDTQYF
>TRBJ2-7|14|TRBV6-1|TRBD1|.
TGTGCCAGCAGTTCCGACAGGGTTTCCTACGAGCAGTACTTC
CASSSDRVSYEQYF
>TRBJ2-3|11|TRBV2|.|.
TGTGCCAGTAGCTTGTCGGATACGCAGTATTTT
CASSLSDTQYF
>TRBJ1-2|15|TRBV27|TRBD1|.
TGTGCCAGCAGTTTCGGAGGGACAGGGGCTTATGGCTACACCTTC
CASSFGGTGAYGYTF
>TRBJ2-5|14|TRBV25-1|TRBD2|.
TGTGCCAGCAGTGGGACTAGCGGACCAGAGACCCAGTACTTC
CASSGTSGPETQYF
>TRBJ1-1|11|TRBV29-1|TRBD1|.
TGCAGCGTTGTTAGACAGGGGGGAGCTTTCTTT
CSVVRQGGAFF
>TRBJ1-6|17|TRBV11-3|TRBD1|.
TGTGCCAGCAGCCTGTCGACAGGGAGCTCCTATAATTCACCCCTCCACTTT
CASSLSTGSSYNSPLHF
>TRBJ2-7|14|TRBV30|.|.
TGTGCCTGGAGTGTAAACGTGGGACCTTACGAGCAGTACTTC
CAWSVNVGPYEQYF
>TRBJ1-2|13|TRBV6-5|.|.
TGTGCCAGCAGAAACCCTTCTAACTATGGCTACACCTTC
CASRNPSNYGYTF
>TRBJ2-7|18|TRBV7-2|TRBD2|.
TGTGCCAGCAGCTTAAGGAGCGGGAGGGCCAAGGGAAGGAACGAGCAGTACTTC
CASSLRSGRAKGRNEQYF
>TRBJ2-7|17|TRBV10-3|.|few
TGTGCCATCAGTGATAATAGCGGAGGCCTTTTCTCCTACGAGCAGTACTTC
CAISDNSGGLFSYEQYF
>TRBJ2-3|15|TRBV5-1|TRBD2|.
TGCGCCAGCAGCTCTAGCGGGGGGCCCGCAGATACGCAGTATTTT
CASSSSGGPADTQYF